The 3 T cell receptor beta chains given below trace back to one sample, sequenced in a study of type 1 regulatory T cells. For these receptors, no antigen is known. TCRdb re-derived calls from the reads in MiXCR, one entry per CDR3 protein. The data contain about 71,000 distinct CDR3 sequences, roughly 20% of them singletons. General study points: Type 1 regulatory T cells had a more restricted TCR repertoire than non-type 1 regulatory T cells.

Sequencing input: cultured type 1 regulatory T (Tr1) cells, either the whole culture or a sorted fraction (not recorded which). The receptors come from a human donor in good health.

The table lists this clonotype with a few counts. V is TRBV5-1 and J is TRBJ2-3, with 7 bases identical to TRBD2. The CDR3 is made up of 15 amino acids. The V gene's germline CDR1 is SGHRS and CDR2 YFSETQ. V lost 0 bases and J lost 5; bases outside the gene matches: 6. CDR3 DNA sequence: TGCGCCAGCAGCTTGGAGGGACTACCCGAAGATACGCAGTATTTT. Protein sequence: CASSLEGLPEDTQYF.

In its sample, this clonotype was seen a few times. The V call is TRBV6-6, the J call TRBJ2-6; a weak D match, TRBD1 (5 bases). The CDR3 length is 17 residues. Looked up from germline, CDR1 is MNHNY and CDR2 is SVGAGI (reference sequence). Trimming cost V 6 bases and J 2 bases, with 17 bases left between them. CDR3 bases: TGTGCCAGCAGAATAACAGGAGCTACGACTGGGGCCAACGTCCTGACTTTC. Its translation is CASRITGATTGANVLTF.

This sequence joins TRBV11-2 and TRBJ1-1; TRBD1 is a possible D gene (5 bases). The germline CDR1 and CDR2 sequences are SGHAT and FQNNGV. This CDR3 is 11 amino acids long. V shed 6 bases and J shed 7 bases, with 9 bases lying between them. CDR3 amino acids: CASSVQVEAFF. The CDR3 DNA is TGTGCCAGCAGTGTACAGGTTGAAGCTTTCTTT.